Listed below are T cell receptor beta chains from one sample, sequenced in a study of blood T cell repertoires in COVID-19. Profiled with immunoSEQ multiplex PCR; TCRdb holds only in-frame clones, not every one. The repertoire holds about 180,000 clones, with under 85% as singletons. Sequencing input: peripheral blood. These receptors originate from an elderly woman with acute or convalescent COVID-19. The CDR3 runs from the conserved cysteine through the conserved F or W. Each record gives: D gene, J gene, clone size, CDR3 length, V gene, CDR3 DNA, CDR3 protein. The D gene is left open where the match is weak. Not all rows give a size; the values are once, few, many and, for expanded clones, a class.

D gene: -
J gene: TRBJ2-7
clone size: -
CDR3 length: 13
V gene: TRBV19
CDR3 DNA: TGTGCCAGTAGTTCTCAGACCCGGGGCGAGCAGTACTTC
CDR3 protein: CASSSQTRGEQYF

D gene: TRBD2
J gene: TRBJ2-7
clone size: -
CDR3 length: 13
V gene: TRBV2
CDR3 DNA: TGTGCCAGCAGTGAAGTACTAGCGGGCGAGCAGTACTTC
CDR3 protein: CASSEVLAGEQYF

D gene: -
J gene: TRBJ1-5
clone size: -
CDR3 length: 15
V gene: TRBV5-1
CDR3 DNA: TGCGCCAGCAGCTTGACGTTCAGTGGCAATCAGCCCCAGCATTTT
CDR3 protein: CASSLTFSGNQPQHF

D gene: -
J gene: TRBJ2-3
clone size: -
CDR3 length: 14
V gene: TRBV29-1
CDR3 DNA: TGCAGCGGGACTCCGAAAACTAGCACAGATACGCAGTATTTT
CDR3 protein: CSGTPKTSTDTQYF

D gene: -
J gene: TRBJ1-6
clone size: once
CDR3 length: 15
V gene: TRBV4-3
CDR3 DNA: TGCGCCAGCAGCCAAGATGGGGGGGTGGATTCACCCCTCCACTTT
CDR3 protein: CASSQDGGVDSPLHF

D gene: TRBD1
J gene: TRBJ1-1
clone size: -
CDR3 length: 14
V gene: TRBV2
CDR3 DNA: TGTGCCAGCAGCCAGGGACAGGGGGTCCGAGAAGCTTTCTTT
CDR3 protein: CASSQGQGVREAFF

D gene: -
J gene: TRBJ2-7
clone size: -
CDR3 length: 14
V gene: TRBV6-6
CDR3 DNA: TGTGCCAGCACCCTCGACAGGAGCTCCTACGAGCAGTACTTC
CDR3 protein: CASTLDRSSYEQYF

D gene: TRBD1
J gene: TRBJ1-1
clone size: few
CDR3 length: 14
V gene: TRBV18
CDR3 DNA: TGTGCCAGCTCACCAGGGACAGCGAACACTGAAGCTTTCTTT
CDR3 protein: CASSPGTANTEAFF

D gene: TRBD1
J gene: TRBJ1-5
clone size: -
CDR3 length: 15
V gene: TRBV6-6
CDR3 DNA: TGTGCCAGCAGCTACCGGGACAGGGGTTCTCAGCCCCAGCATTTT
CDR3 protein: CASSYRDRGSQPQHF

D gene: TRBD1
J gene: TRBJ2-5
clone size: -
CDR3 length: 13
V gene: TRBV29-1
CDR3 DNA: TGCAGCGTCTTGGGACAGGATCAAGAGACCCAGTACTTC
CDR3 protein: CSVLGQDQETQYF

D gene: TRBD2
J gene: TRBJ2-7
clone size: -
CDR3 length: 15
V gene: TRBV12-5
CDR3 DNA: TGTGCTAGTGCCAGCCCCAAGATAGCGGGGGACGAGCAGTACTTC
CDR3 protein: CASASPKIAGDEQYF

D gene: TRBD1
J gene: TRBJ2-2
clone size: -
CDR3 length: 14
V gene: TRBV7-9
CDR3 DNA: TGTGCCAGCAGCCAGGGGGCTGGCACCGGGGAGCTGTTTTTT
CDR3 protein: CASSQGAGTGELFF

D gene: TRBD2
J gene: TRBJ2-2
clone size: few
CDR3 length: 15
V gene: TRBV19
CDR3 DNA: TGTGCCAGTAGTAGGGTAGCGGGAGTCACCGGGGAGCTGTTTTTT
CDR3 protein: CASSRVAGVTGELFF

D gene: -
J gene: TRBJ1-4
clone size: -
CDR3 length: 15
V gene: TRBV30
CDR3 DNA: TGTGCCTGGAGTAAAACGGGACTCAAAAATGAAAAACTGTTTTTT
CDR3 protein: CAWSKTGLKNEKLFF

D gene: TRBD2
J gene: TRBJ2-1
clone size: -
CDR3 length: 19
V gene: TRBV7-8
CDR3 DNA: TGTGCCAGCAGCTTATTAGGGCTAGCGGGGGTGAGCTCCTACAATGAGCAGTTCTTC
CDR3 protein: CASSLLGLAGVSSYNEQFF

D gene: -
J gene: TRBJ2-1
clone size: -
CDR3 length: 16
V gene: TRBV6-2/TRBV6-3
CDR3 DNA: TGTGCCAGCAGTTACGAGGCGCCGCCCGCCTACAATGAGCAGTTCTTC
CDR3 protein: CASSYEAPPAYNEQFF

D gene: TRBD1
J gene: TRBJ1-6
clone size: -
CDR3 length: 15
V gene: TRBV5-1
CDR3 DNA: TGCGCCAGCAGCGCCTGGACAGGGGGGAATTCACCCCTCCACTTT
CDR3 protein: CASSAWTGGNSPLHF

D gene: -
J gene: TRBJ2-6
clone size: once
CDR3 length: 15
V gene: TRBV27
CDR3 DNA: TGTGCCAGCAGTTTGCGCGGCTCTGGGGCCAACGTCCTGACTTTC
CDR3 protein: CASSLRGSGANVLTF

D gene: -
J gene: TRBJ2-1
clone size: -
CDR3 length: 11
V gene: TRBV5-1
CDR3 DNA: TGCGCCAGCAGCTTGGAGGAGGGGCAGTTCTTC
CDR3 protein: CASSLEEGQFF